The 18 T cell receptor beta chains presented below share a single source sample, sequenced in a study of cytomegalovirus exposure and HLA in healthy donors (TCRdb year 2017). The library was prepared using the immunoSEQ multiplex PCR assay. TCRdb re-hosts the immuneACCESS table, in-frame sequences only. Its copies lack some clones; in the studies checked, an unresolved V gene accounts for under half of them, and the cause for the rest is not known. The sample table contains over 250,000 clones; only one count was recorded for 87% of them. The ten largest clones capture approximately 1.2% of the sample. The sequenced material came from PBMCs. These TCRs come from a woman between 25 and 40 years old in good health and CMV-seropositive.

The gene calls are TRBV4-2 and TRBJ2-5; the match to TRBD2 covers 11 bases. V trimming: 2 bases; J trimming: 7 bases; junction bases outside the gene matches: 3. Germline V CDR1 and CDR2: LGHNA, YNFKEQ. The CDR3 is 14 residues long. CDR3 DNA sequence: TGTGCCAGCAGCCAACTCGGGACTAGCGGGACCCAGTACTTC. Amino acid sequence: CASSQLGTSGTQYF.

This clone was picked up one time. V is TRBV7-6 and J is TRBJ2-7, with D perhaps matching TRBD2 (6 bases). Trimming took off 1 base at V and 4 bases at J, with 11 bases between the two ends. Looked up from germline, CDR1 is SGHVS and CDR2 is FNYEAQ. The CDR3 totals 14 residues. DNA for the CDR3: TGTGCCAGCAGCTTAGAATCCGGAGGGTACGAGCAGTACTTC. Residues: CASSLESGGYEQYF.

V is TRBV12-5 and J is TRBJ2-3, with 8 bases lining up with TRBD2. V shed 6 bases, J shed 3 bases, and the junction held 8 bases outside the gene matches. From germline, CDR1 is LGHNT and CDR2 FRNRAP. The CDR3 consists of 15 residues. The CDR3 nucleotides read TGTGCTAGTGGCGCGGGGGGCGGGAGGACAGATACGCAGTATTTT. Translation: CASGAGGGRTDTQYF.

This clone was seen only a few times. V and J are TRBV6-6 and TRBJ1-6; D uncertain. Germline loops: CDR1 MNHNY, CDR2 SVGAGI (reference sequence). The V and J ends lost 2 bases and 8 bases respectively, with 7 bases between them. The CDR3 covers 13 residues. The chain's CDR3 is CASSYPIYSPLHF. The CDR3 DNA reads TGTGCCAGCAGTTACCCCATTTATTCACCCCTCCACTTT.

The CDR3 sequence is CASSTRTDDYTF. The CDR3 DNA follows: TGTGCCAGCAGCACCCGGACCGATGACTACACCTTC. The chain combines TRBV28 with TRBJ1-2; D remains ambiguous. Trimming pared 6 bases from V and 10 bases from J, leaving 15 bases between. The CDR3 is 12 residues long. Per germline, CDR1 MDHEN and CDR2 SYDVKM.

The chain recombines TRBV7-3 with TRBJ2-3; unclear D gene. The CDR3 loop spans 15 amino acids. Germline V gives CDR1 SGHTA, CDR2 FQGTGA. V dropped 5 bases and J dropped 2 bases, with 14 bases sitting between them. CDR3 sequence (DNA): TGTGCCAGCAGCCCCCAGACACTTTCCACAGATACGCAGTATTTT. The encoded protein is CASSPQTLSTDTQYF.

This clone was detected once. The gene calls are TRBV4-2 and TRBJ1-1, with 10 bases lining up with TRBD1. The germline V gene has CDR1 LGHNA and CDR2 YNFKEQ. V lost 2 bases and J lost 7; bases outside the gene matches: 13. The CDR3 loop spans 17 amino acids. The CDR3: CASSQRQGALDSHEAFF. The CDR3 bases are TGTGCCAGCAGCCAACGACAGGGGGCCTTGGATAGTCATGAAGCTTTCTTT.

This sequence joins TRBV28 and TRBJ2-6, with 10 bases that match TRBD1. The germline V gene encodes CDR1 MDHEN and CDR2 SYDVKM. The V and J ends lost 7 bases and 4 bases, in that order; junction bases with no gene match: 10. There are 17 residues in the CDR3. The CDR3 reads CASKTGTGVLGANVLTF. The CDR3 DNA follows: TGTGCCAGCAAAACCGGGACAGGGGTATTGGGGGCCAACGTCCTGACTTTC.

V gene TRBV27 combines with J gene TRBJ1-1; maybe TRBD1 (5 bases). The CDR3 has 16 amino acids. V gave up 0 bases and J gave up 7 bases, with 18 bases separating them. Germline lookup yields CDR1 MNHEY and CDR2 SMNVEV (reference sequence). The CDR3 here is CASSLSPTGARVEAFF. The CDR3 nucleotides are TGTGCCAGCAGTTTATCGCCCACAGGTGCTCGGGTTGAAGCTTTCTTT.

The V call is TRBV6-5, the J call TRBJ2-5; D remains ambiguous. This CDR3 comprises 13 residues. V was cut by 4 bases and J by 5 bases, with 11 bases left in between. In germline, CDR1 is MNHEY, CDR2 SVGAGI. The chain's CDR3 is CASSFKRVETQYF. The CDR3 DNA follows: TGTGCCAGCAGTTTTAAACGGGTGGAGACCCAGTACTTC.

V gene TRBV5-1 combines with J gene TRBJ2-4; TRBD2 aligns across 8 bases. This CDR3 spans 15 amino acids. The J segment lost 7 bases and the V segment lost 4 bases, leaving 10 bases of the junction unmatched. Germline CDR1 SGHRS, CDR2 YFSETQ. The CDR3 spells CASSRSSSGMNIQYF. The CDR3 DNA is TGCGCCAGCAGCCGTTCTAGTAGCGGGATGAACATTCAGTACTTC.

V usage is TRBV25-1 and J usage is TRBJ2-7; TRBD2 is a possible D gene (5 bases). The CDR3 length is 15 residues. The germline V and J ends were trimmed by 1 base and 8 bases, with 18 bases remaining between them. Germline V lookup: CDR1 MGHDK, CDR2 SYGVNS. CDR3 DNA sequence: TGTGCCAGCAGTGAATCTGGCAGTGGGAGTGTGCAGCAGTACTTC. It codes for CASSESGSGSVQQYF.

This clone was detected only once. This sequence joins TRBV6-1 and TRBJ2-7, with TRBD2 matching 7 bases. The CDR3 contains 14 residues. V lost 11 bases to trimming and J lost 3 bases; unmatched junction nucleotides: 13. From germline, CDR1 is MNHNS and CDR2 SASEGT. In nucleotides, the CDR3 is TGTGCCGCCTCGAGGGACTACCGAAGCTACGAGCAGTACTTC. Residues: CAASRDYRSYEQYF.

V and J are TRBV13 and TRBJ2-4; 8 bases are shared with TRBD1. There are 16 residues in the CDR3. CDR1 and CDR2 (germline): PRHDT, FYEKMQ (reference sequence). V was clipped by 1 base and J by 2 bases; unmatched bases: 4. CDR3 DNA: TGTGCCAGCAGCTTAGCGGACAGGGTAACCAAAAACATTCAGTACTTC. Translation: CASSLADRVTKNIQYF.

The chain uses TRBV4-1 and TRBJ2-7; maybe TRBD2 (6 bases). Germline assignment: CDR1 MGHRA and CDR2 YSYEKL. The CDR3 spans 15 residues. Deletions cut 2 bases from V and 7 bases from J, with 18 bases between. As DNA, the CDR3 is TGCGCCAGCAGCCAACCGGGACGGACTAATTTTGAGCAGTACTTC. Its translation: CASSQPGRTNFEQYF.

This clone was seen only a few times. The V and J genes are TRBV19 and TRBJ1-2; D gene uncertain. V was pared by 4 bases and J by 7 bases, with 22 bases between. The CDR3 consists of 16 residues. Germline CDR1 is LNHDA and CDR2 is SQIVND (reference sequence). The CDR3 DNA follows: TGTGCCAGTAGTACCGGACGGGGAAGGAGGAGCTCTGGCTACACCTTC. Amino acid sequence: CASSTGRGRRSSGYTF.

The chain combines TRBV11-2 with TRBJ1-5; possible D gene TRBD1, 6 bases. Trimming left V 4 bases short and J 2 bases short, with 9 bases between. CDR3 length: 14 residues. Germline CDR1 is SGHAT and CDR2 is FQNNGV. Here the CDR3 DNA reads TGTGCCAGCAGCTCTAACAGGGGCAATCAGCCCCAGCATTTT. It is translated as CASSSNRGNQPQHF.

This rearrangement joins TRBV29-1 to TRBJ2-1, with D perhaps being TRBD1 or TRBD2 (6 bases each). Trimming took 0 bases from V and 3 from J, leaving 18 bases between them. CDR3 length: 17 amino acids. Germline V gives CDR1 SQVTM, CDR2 ANQGSEA. The chain's CDR3 is CSVEDWASGAYYNEQFF. DNA of the CDR3: TGCAGCGTTGAAGATTGGGCCTCGGGGGCATACTACAATGAGCAGTTCTTC.